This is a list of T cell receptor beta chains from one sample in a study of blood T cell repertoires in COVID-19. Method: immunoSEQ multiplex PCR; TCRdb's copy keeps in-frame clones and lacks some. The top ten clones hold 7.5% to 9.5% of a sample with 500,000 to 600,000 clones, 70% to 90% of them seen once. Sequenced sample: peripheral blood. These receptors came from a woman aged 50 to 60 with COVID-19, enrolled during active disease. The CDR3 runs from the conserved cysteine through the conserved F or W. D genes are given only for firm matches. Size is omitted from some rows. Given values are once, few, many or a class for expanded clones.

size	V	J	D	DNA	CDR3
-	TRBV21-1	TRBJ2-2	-	TGTGCCAGCATAGGGACAACGAACACCGGGGAGCTGTTTTTT	CASIGTTNTGELFF
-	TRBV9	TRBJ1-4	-	TGTGCTTCCTCGCAGGGGTCAGGCGAAAAACTGTTTTTT	CASSQGSGEKLFF
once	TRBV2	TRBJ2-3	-	TGTGCCAGCACCCTACAGTTGGATACGCAGTATTTT	CASTLQLDTQYF
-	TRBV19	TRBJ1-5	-	TGTGCCAGTAGTTACGAGCGGCAGCCCCAGCATTTT	CASSYERQPQHF
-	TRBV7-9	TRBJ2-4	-	TGTGCCAGCAGCTTCCAGGAAGCCAAAAACATTCAGTACTTC	CASSFQEAKNIQYF
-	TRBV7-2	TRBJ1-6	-	TGTGCCAGCAGCTTACAGGGTTTCGTTGATTCACCCCTCCACTTT	CASSLQGFVDSPLHF
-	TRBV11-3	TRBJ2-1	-	TGTGCCAGCAGCTTAGTTGGAGAAATCAATGAGCAGTTCTTC	CASSLVGEINEQFF
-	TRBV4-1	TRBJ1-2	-	TGCGCCAGCAGCCACCTAACAGGGCAAGGTGGCTACACCTTC	CASSHLTGQGGYTF
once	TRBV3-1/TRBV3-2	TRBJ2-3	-	TGTGCCAGCAGCCATGCCTCGGGTACGCAGTATTTT	CASSHASGTQYF
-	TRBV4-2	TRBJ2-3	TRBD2	TGTGCCAGCAGCTTCTCGACTAGCGGGGGAGATGATACGCAGTATTTT	CASSFSTSGGDDTQYF
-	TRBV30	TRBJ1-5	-	TGTGCCTGGAGTGTACGCAGTCCAGGGCCCAATCAGCCCCAGCATTTT	CAWSVRSPGPNQPQHF
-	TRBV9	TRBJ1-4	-	TGTGCCAGCAGCGCCCTACAGGTTGCAACTAATGAAAAACTGTTTTTT	CASSALQVATNEKLFF
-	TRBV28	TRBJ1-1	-	TGTGCCAGCAGTTTTGCGGGGGAAAGAGATAAAGCTTTCTTT	CASSFAGERDKAFF
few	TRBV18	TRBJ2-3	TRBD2	TGTGCCAGCTCACCACCGTTTGGTACTAGCGGTTTGATCGCAGATACGCAGTATTTT	CASSPPFGTSGLIADTQYF
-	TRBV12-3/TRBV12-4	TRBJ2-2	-	TGTGCCAGCACCGAACGCGGGACCGGGGAGCTGTTTTTT	CASTERGTGELFF
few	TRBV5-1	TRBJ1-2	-	TGCGCCAGCAGCTTAACAGACTATGGCTACACCTTC	CASSLTDYGYTF
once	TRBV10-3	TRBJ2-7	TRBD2	TGTGCCATCAGTGATTTGGTAGCGGGGACCCGCGACGAGCAGTACTTC	CAISDLVAGTRDEQYF
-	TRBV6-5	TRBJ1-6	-	TGTGCCAGCAGTTACGTGGCGGGGGCCGACAATTCACCCCTCCACTTT	CASSYVAGADNSPLHF
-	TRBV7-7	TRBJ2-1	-	TGTGCCAGCAGCTTATCCCAGGGGTCCTACAATGAGCAGTTCTTC	CASSLSQGSYNEQFF
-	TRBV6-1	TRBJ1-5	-	TGTGCCAGCAGTGAAGCGACCCAGGAGCCCCAGCATTTT	CASSEATQEPQHF
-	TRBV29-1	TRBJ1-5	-	TGCAGCGTTCGGACAGTATATAGCAATCAGCCCCAGCATTTT	CSVRTVYSNQPQHF
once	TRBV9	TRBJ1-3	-	TGTGCCAGCAGCCGATGGGAGGCAGGAAACACCATATATTTT	CASSRWEAGNTIYF
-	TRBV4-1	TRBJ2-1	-	TGCGCCAGCAGCCAAGATAATCGCGGGGATAATGAGCAGTTCTTC	CASSQDNRGDNEQFF
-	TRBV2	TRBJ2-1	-	TGTGCCAGCAGGGCCCCGGGGTCGACCACCAATGAGCAGTTCTTC	CASRAPGSTTNEQFF
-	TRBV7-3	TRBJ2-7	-	TGTGCCAGCAGCTTAACAGGGGGTAACGAGCAGTACTTC	CASSLTGGNEQYF
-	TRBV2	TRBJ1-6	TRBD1	TGTGCCAGCGAAACCGGGACAGCGTTCTATAATTCACCCCTCCACTTT	CASETGTAFYNSPLHF
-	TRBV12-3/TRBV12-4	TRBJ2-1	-	TGTGCCAGCAAAGGGGACAATGAGCAGTTCTTC	CASKGDNEQFF
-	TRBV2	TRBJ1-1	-	TGTGCCAGCATGGCGAACACTGAAGCTTTCTTT	CASMANTEAFF
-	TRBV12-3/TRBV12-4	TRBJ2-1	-	TGTGCCAGCAGTTATCGGAGTGAGCAGTTCTTC	CASSYRSEQFF
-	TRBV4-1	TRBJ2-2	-	TGCGCCAGCAGCCAAAGGAGGGCGGGGTTAAACACCGGGGAGCTGTTTTTT	CASSQRRAGLNTGELFF
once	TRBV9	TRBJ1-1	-	TGTGCCAGCAGCGTAGAGCCCAGGGGAAGAAACACTGAAGCTTTCTTT	CASSVEPRGRNTEAFF
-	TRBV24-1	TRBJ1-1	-	TGTGCCACCAGTGGAGCGGGCACTGAAGCTTTCTTT	CATSGAGTEAFF
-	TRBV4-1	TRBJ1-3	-	TGCGCCAGCAGCCAAAGGGGCACCCTAAGCTCTGGAAACACCATATATTTT	CASSQRGTLSSGNTIYF
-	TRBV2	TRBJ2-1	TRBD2	TGTGCCATCCCCCGGAAGCGGGGGGGATACAATGAGCAGTTCTTC	CAIPRKRGGYNEQFF
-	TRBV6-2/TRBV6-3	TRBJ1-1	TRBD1	TGTGCCAGCAGCAGAGGAAGGACAGGGGCTCTTGAAGCTTTCTTT	CASSRGRTGALEAFF
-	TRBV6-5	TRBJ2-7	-	TGTGCCAGTGGGGACGGGGGCTCCTACGAGCAGTACTTC	CASGDGGSYEQYF
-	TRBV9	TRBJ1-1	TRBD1	TGTGCCAGCAGCGTAGGGGACAGTCTGAACACTGAAGCTTTCTTT	CASSVGDSLNTEAFF
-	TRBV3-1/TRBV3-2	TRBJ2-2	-	TGTGCCAGCAGCCACGGGACTCAGACCGGGGAGCTGTTTTTT	CASSHGTQTGELFF
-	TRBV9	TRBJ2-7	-	TGTGCCAGCAGCGTAGGAGGTAGTTCTCTGTACGAGCAGTACTTC	CASSVGGSSLYEQYF
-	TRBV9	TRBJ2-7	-	TGTGCCAGCAGCGTAGAAGGCGGAACCTACGAGCAGTACTTC	CASSVEGGTYEQYF
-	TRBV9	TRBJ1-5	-	TGTGCCAGCAGCGCCGACAGCGATCGCAATCAGCCCCAGCATTTT	CASSADSDRNQPQHF
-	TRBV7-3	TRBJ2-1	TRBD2	TGTGCCAGCAGCTCATCTAGCGGGGGGACCTACAATGAGCAGTTCTTC	CASSSSSGGTYNEQFF
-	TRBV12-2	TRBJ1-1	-	TGTGCAAGTCGCTTAGCGCTGAGCGGGGGCACTGAAGCTTTCTTT	CASRLALSGGTEAFF
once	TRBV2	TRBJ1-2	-	TGTGCCAGCAGGGTAGGAGGGACCGGCTACACCTTC	CASRVGGTGYTF
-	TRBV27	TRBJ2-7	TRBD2	TGTGCCAGCAGTTTACAAGGGAGGGGCGAGCAGTACTTC	CASSLQGRGEQYF
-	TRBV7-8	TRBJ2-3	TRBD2	TGTGCCAGCAGCTTAGCGCTTCTAGCGGGGGGGACAGATACGCAGTATTTT	CASSLALLAGGTDTQYF
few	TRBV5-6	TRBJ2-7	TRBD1	TGTGCCAGCAGCTTGGCCGGGACAGGGGTACGCGAGCAGTACTTC	CASSLAGTGVREQYF
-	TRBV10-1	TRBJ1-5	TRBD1	TGCGCCAGTCCAGACAGGGGGGTGCCCCAGCATTTT	CASPDRGVPQHF
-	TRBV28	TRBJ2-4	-	TGTGCCATCCAGATGTTAGCCAAAAACATTCAGTACTTC	CAIQMLAKNIQYF
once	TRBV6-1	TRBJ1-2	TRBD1	TGTGCCAGCAGTGAAGCGGGAGTCAGGGGGCATGGCTACACCTTC	CASSEAGVRGHGYTF
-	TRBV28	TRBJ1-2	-	TGTAAGGCGGGGATGCCAGGCGGCTATGGCTACACCTTC	CKAGMPGGYGYTF
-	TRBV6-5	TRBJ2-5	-	TGTGCCAGCGAGAGCCTCAAGACCCAGTACTTC	CASESLKTQYF
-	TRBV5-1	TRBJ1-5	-	TGCGCCAGCAGCGAGGGGGGCAATCAGCCCCAGCATTTT	CASSEGGNQPQHF